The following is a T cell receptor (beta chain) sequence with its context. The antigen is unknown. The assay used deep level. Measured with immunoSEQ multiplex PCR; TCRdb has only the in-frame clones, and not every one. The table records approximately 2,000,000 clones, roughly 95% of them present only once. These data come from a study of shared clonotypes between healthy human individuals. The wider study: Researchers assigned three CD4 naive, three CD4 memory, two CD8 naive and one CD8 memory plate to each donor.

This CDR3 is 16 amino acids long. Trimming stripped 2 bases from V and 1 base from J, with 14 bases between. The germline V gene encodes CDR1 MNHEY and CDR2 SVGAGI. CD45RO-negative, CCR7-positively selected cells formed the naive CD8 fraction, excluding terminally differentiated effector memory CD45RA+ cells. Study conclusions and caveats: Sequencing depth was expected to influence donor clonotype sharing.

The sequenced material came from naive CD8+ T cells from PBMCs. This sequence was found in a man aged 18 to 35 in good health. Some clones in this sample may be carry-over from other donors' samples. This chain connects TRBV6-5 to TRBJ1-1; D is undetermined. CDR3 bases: TGTGCCAGCAGTTACAACGCCTTAACAGCGAACACTGAAGCTTTCTTT. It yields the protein CASSYNALTANTEAFF.